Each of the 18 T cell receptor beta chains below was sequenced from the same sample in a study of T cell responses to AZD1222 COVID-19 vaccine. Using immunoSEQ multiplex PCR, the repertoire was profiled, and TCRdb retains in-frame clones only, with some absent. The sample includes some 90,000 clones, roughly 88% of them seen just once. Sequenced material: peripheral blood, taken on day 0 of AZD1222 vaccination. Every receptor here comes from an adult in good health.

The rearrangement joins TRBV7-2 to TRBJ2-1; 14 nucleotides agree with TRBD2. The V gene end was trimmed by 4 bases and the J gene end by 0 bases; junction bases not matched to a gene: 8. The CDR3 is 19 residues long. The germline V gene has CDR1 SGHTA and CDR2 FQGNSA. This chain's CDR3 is CASSSRGLAGVSSYNEQFF. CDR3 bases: TGTGCCAGCAGCTCGCGGGGACTAGCGGGGGTGAGCTCCTACAATGAGCAGTTCTTC.

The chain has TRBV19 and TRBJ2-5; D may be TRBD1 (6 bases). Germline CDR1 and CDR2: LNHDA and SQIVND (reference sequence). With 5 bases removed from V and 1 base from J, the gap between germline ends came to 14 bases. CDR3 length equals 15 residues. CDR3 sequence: CASSPRQVSQETQYF. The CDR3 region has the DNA TGTGCCAGTAGTCCCCGACAGGTCTCCCAAGAGACCCAGTACTTC.

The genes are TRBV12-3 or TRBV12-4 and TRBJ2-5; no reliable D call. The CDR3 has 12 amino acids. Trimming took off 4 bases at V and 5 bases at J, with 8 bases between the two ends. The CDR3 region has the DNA TGTGCCAGCAGTTCGAATGAGGAGACCCAGTACTTC. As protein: CASSSNEETQYF.

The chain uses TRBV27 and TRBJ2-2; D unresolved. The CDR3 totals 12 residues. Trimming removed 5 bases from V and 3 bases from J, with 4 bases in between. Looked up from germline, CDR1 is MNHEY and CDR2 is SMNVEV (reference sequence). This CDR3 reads CASSRYTGELFF. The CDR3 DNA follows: TGTGCCAGCAGTCGATACACCGGGGAGCTGTTTTTT.

The CDR3 nucleotides are TGTGCCAGCAGCCCCGACGACGACCATAGGGAGACCCAGTACTTC. Translated, it gives CASSPDDDHRETQYF. This chain joins TRBV7-9 and TRBJ2-5; D remains unclear. Trimming removed 5 bases at V and 5 bases at J, with 18 bases between. Germline loops: CDR1 SEHNR, CDR2 FQNEAQ (reference sequence). This CDR3 is built from 15 residues.

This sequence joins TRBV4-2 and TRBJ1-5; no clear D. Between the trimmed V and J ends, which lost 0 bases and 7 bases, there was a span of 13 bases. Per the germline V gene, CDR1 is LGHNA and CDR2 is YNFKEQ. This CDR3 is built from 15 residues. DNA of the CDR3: TGTGCCAGCAGCCAAGATGGGTCCCCGGCCCAGCCCCAGCATTTT. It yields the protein CASSQDGSPAQPQHF.

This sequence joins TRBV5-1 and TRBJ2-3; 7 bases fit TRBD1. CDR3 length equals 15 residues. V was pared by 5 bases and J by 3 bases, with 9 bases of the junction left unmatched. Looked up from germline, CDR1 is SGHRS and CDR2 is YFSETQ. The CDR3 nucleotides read TGCGCCAGCAGACCCGGGACAGTCGGTACAGATACGCAGTATTTT. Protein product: CASRPGTVGTDTQYF.

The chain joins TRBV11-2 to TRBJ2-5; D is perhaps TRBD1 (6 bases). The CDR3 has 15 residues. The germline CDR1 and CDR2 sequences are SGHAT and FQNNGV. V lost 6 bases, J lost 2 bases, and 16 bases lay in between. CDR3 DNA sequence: TGTGCCAGCAGACAAGGGTCAGGGGTACAAGAGACCCAGTACTTC. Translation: CASRQGSGVQETQYF.

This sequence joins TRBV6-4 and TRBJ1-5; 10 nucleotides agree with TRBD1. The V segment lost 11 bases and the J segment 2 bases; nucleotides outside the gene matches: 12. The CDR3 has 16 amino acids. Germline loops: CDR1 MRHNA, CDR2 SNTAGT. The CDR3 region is CAGLKDRGARNQPQHF. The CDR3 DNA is TGTGCCGGCCTGAAGGACAGGGGGGCTCGCAATCAGCCCCAGCATTTT.

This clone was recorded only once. This CDR3 is CASSYVWARANQPQHF. CDR3 coding DNA: TGTGCCAGCAGTTACGTTTGGGCCAGGGCCAATCAGCCCCAGCATTTT. The gene calls are TRBV6-2 or TRBV6-3 and TRBJ1-5; a possible D gene is TRBD1 (5 bases). Germline CDR1 MNHEY, CDR2 SVGEGT. V was cut by 2 bases and J by 3 bases, with 14 bases left in between. This CDR3 region has 16 residues.

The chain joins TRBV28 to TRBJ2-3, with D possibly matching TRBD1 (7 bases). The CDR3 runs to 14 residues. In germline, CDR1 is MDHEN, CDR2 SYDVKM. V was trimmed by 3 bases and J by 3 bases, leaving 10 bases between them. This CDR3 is CASSFAGGTDTQYF. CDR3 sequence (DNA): TGTGCCAGCAGTTTCGCAGGGGGGACAGATACGCAGTATTTT.

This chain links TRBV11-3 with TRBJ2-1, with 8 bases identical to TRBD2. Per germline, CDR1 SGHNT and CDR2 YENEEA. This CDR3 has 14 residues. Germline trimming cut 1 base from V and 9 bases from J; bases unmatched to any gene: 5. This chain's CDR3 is CASSLGLAGGEQFF. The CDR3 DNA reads TGTGCCAGCAGCTTAGGGCTCGCGGGGGGTGAGCAGTTCTTC. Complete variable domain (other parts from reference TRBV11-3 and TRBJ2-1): EAGVVQSPRYKIIEKKQPVAFWCNPISGHNTLYWYLQNLGQGPELLIRYENEEAVDDSQLPKDRFSAERLKGVDSTLKIQPAELGDSAVYLCASSLGLAGGEQFFGPGTRLTVL.

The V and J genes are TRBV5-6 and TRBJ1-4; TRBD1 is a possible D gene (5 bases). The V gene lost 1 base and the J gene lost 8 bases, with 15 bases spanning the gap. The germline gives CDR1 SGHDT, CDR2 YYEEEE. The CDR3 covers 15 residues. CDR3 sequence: CASSLQGREGEKLFF. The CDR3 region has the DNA TGTGCCAGCAGCTTGCAGGGCCGGGAGGGGGAAAAACTGTTTTTT.

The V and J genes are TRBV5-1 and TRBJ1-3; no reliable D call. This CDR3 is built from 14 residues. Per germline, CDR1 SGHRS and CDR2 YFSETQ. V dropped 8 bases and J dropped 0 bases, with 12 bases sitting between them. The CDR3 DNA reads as TGCGCCAGTTCCGCCGCTCACTCTGGAAACACCATATATTTT. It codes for CASSAAHSGNTIYF.

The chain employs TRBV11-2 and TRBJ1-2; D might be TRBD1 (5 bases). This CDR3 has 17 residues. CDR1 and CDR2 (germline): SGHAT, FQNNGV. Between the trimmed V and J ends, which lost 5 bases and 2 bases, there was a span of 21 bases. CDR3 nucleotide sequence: TGTGCCAGCAGCCCCTCCGGGACGGGGAATGCCAACTATGGCTACACCTTC. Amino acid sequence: CASSPSGTGNANYGYTF.

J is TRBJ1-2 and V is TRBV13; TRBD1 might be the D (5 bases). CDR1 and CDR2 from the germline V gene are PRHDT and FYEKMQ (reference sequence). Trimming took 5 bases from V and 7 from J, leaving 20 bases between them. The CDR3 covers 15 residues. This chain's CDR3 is CASSVRQGPYGGYTF. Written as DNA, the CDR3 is TGTGCCAGCAGCGTTCGGCAGGGCCCTTACGGTGGCTACACCTTC.

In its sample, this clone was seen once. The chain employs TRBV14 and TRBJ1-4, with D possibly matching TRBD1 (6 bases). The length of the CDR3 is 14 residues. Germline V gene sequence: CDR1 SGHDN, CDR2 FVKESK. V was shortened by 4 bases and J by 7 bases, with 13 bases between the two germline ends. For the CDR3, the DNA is TGTGCCAGCAGCCCGGACAGTTGGAGTGAAAAACTGTTTTTT. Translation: CASSPDSWSEKLFF.

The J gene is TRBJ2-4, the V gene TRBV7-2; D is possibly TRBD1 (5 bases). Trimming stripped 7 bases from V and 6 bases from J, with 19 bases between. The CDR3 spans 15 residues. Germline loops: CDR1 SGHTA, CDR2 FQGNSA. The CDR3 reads CASNIIQGQGNIQYF. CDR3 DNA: TGTGCCAGCAATATAATTCAGGGTCAGGGAAACATTCAGTACTTC. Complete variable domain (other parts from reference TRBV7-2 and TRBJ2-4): GAGVSQSPSNKVTEKGKDVELRCDPISGHTALYWYRQSLGQGLEFLIYFQGNSAPDKSGLPSDRFSAERTGGSVSTLTIQRTQQEDSAVYLCASNIIQGQGNIQYFGAGTRLSVL.